The rows below give T cell receptor beta chains drawn from one sample of a study of shared clonotypes between healthy human individuals. Profiled with immunoSEQ multiplex PCR; TCRdb holds only in-frame clones, not every one. The sample has about 960,000 clones; over 75% are singletons. The sample was memory CD4+ T cells sorted from blood. The receptors were gathered from a man between 18 and 35 years old in good health. Each CDR3 is given with its conserved first and last residue. Each record gives: D gene, clone size, V gene, J gene, CDR3 DNA, CDR3 protein. A D gene is named only where the DNA matches it firmly. Size is stated for part of the rows, as once, few or many counts, or as a class when the clone is expanded.

D gene: NA; clone size: NA; V gene: TRBV10-3; J gene: TRBJ2-3; CDR3 DNA: TGTGCCATCAGTAGGCAGGGTGGGAGTAACACAGATACGCAGTATTTT; CDR3 protein: CAISRQGGSNTDTQYF
D gene: NA; clone size: NA; V gene: TRBV9; J gene: TRBJ2-3; CDR3 DNA: TGTGCCAGCAGCGTAGAGGAGGGGCTGGCGCAGTATTTT; CDR3 protein: CASSVEEGLAQYF
D gene: NA; clone size: many; V gene: TRBV29-1; J gene: TRBJ2-2; CDR3 DNA: TGCAGCGTTGAAAGTCGGAACACCGGGGAGCTGTTTTTT; CDR3 protein: CSVESRNTGELFF
D gene: NA; clone size: NA; V gene: TRBV25-1; J gene: TRBJ1-1; CDR3 DNA: TGTGCCAGCAGTTCTAAAAAGATGGTCGCTTTACACACTGAAGCTTTCTTT; CDR3 protein: CASSSKKMVALHTEAFF
D gene: NA; clone size: NA; V gene: TRBV11-3; J gene: TRBJ2-1; CDR3 DNA: TGTGCCAGCAGCCAAAGGTGGGGGTCCTACAATGAGCAGTTCTTC; CDR3 protein: CASSQRWGSYNEQFF
D gene: TRBD1; clone size: NA; V gene: TRBV5-4; J gene: TRBJ2-7; CDR3 DNA: TGTGCCAGCAGCGGACAGGGTCCATACGAGCAGTACTTC; CDR3 protein: CASSGQGPYEQYF
D gene: NA; clone size: NA; V gene: TRBV6-1; J gene: TRBJ1-1; CDR3 DNA: TGTGCCAGCAGTTCCGACACTGAAGCTTTCTTT; CDR3 protein: CASSSDTEAFF
D gene: NA; clone size: NA; V gene: TRBV10-2; J gene: TRBJ2-1; CDR3 DNA: TGCGCCAGCAGTGAGTCGCGGCAGGAGAGCGCTAGGGCCTTGGCGGACAATGAGCAGTTCTTC; CDR3 protein: CASSESRQESARALADNEQFF
D gene: TRBD2; clone size: NA; V gene: TRBV7-9; J gene: TRBJ2-5; CDR3 DNA: TGTGCCAGCAGCCGTCGCGGGGGGGCCAGGGAGACCCAGTACTTC; CDR3 protein: CASSRRGGARETQYF
D gene: NA; clone size: NA; V gene: TRBV11-2; J gene: TRBJ1-1; CDR3 DNA: TGTGCCAGCAGCTCCGAGTTGAACACTGAAGCTTTCTTT; CDR3 protein: CASSSELNTEAFF
D gene: TRBD1; clone size: NA; V gene: TRBV28; J gene: TRBJ1-2; CDR3 DNA: TGTGCCAGCAGGAAGGGACAGGCGTATGGCTACACCTTC; CDR3 protein: CASRKGQAYGYTF
D gene: NA; clone size: NA; V gene: TRBV6-1; J gene: TRBJ2-7; CDR3 DNA: TGTGCCAGCAGTGATGCCTGGCAGGGAACGGGCGAGCAGTACTTC; CDR3 protein: CASSDAWQGTGEQYF
D gene: TRBD1; clone size: NA; V gene: TRBV30; J gene: TRBJ2-7; CDR3 DNA: TGTGCCTGGACAGGGGGTTCCTACGAGCAGTACTTC; CDR3 protein: CAWTGGSYEQYF
D gene: NA; clone size: NA; V gene: TRBV6-5; J gene: TRBJ2-1; CDR3 DNA: TGTGCCAGCAGGGCCGGGACAATCAATGAGCAGTTCTTC; CDR3 protein: CASRAGTINEQFF
D gene: NA; clone size: once; V gene: TRBV5-4; J gene: TRBJ2-2; CDR3 DNA: TGTGCCAGCAGATTCGGGAGTCCGAACACCGGGGAGCTGTTTTTT; CDR3 protein: CASRFGSPNTGELFF